These 5 T cell receptor beta chains share one sample of origin, sequenced in a study of cytomegalovirus exposure and HLA in healthy donors listed by TCRdb under 2017. Libraries were made using the immunoSEQ multiplex PCR assay. A mixture of 60 forward primers for TCR Vbeta segments and 13 reverse primers for TCR Jbeta segments was used in the multiplex PCR. TCRdb holds this immuneACCESS table with in-frame rearrangements only. Some clones are missing; in checked studies, unresolved V genes explain under half, and the rest has no known cause. The sample includes some 130,000 clones, with around 79% observed a single time. The ten largest account for 3% to 4% of the sample. Sequencing was performed on PBMCs. These receptor sequences come from a female donor in good health and CMV-seronegative.

The chain joins TRBV5-4 to TRBJ2-3; 12 nucleotides agree with TRBD2. V lost 0 bases, J lost 4 bases, and 3 bases stayed unmatched. The CDR3 has 16 amino acids. Germline V gene sequence: CDR1 SGHNT, CDR2 YYREEE (reference sequence). CDR3 nucleotides: TGTGCCAGCAGCTTGGCTAGCGGGGGGGGAGCAGATACGCAGTATTTT. Translation gives CASSLASGGGADTQYF.

The chain joins TRBV9 to TRBJ2-2, with D perhaps matching TRBD2 (6 bases). V gave up 0 bases and J gave up 6 bases, with 12 bases separating them. The CDR3 totals 15 residues. Looked up from germline, CDR1 is SGDLS and CDR2 is YYNGEE. The CDR3 here is CASSVAAGRAGELFF. Written as DNA, the CDR3 is TGTGCCAGCAGCGTAGCTGCGGGGCGGGCCGGGGAGCTGTTTTTT.

V is TRBV6-1 and J is TRBJ2-3; D uncertain. There are 17 residues in the CDR3. From germline, CDR1 is MNHNS and CDR2 SASEGT. V was trimmed by 4 bases and J by 1 base, leaving 18 bases between them. The CDR3: CASSADMGPVGTDTQYF. The CDR3 nucleotides read TGTGCCAGCAGTGCCGACATGGGCCCGGTTGGCACAGATACGCAGTATTTT.

This rearrangement joins TRBV28 to TRBJ2-1, with a tentative D call TRBD2 (5 bases). V was clipped by 3 bases and J by 4 bases, with 19 bases between them. Germline CDR1 and CDR2: MDHEN and SYDVKM. The CDR3 covers 17 residues. The CDR3 protein is CASSFPVLVLGYNEQFF. CDR3 nucleotides: TGTGCCAGCAGTTTCCCCGTACTAGTTTTGGGTTACAATGAGCAGTTCTTC.

V is TRBV7-2 and J is TRBJ2-2; 8 bases align to TRBD2. The length of the CDR3 is 15 residues. Unmatched junction bases numbered 8, after V lost 6 bases and J lost 5 bases. CDR1 and CDR2 from the germline V gene are SGHTA and FQGNSA. As DNA, the CDR3 is TGTGCCAGCAGATTCGCGGGGGGCCGAACCGGGGAGCTGTTTTTT. Protein: CASRFAGGRTGELFF.